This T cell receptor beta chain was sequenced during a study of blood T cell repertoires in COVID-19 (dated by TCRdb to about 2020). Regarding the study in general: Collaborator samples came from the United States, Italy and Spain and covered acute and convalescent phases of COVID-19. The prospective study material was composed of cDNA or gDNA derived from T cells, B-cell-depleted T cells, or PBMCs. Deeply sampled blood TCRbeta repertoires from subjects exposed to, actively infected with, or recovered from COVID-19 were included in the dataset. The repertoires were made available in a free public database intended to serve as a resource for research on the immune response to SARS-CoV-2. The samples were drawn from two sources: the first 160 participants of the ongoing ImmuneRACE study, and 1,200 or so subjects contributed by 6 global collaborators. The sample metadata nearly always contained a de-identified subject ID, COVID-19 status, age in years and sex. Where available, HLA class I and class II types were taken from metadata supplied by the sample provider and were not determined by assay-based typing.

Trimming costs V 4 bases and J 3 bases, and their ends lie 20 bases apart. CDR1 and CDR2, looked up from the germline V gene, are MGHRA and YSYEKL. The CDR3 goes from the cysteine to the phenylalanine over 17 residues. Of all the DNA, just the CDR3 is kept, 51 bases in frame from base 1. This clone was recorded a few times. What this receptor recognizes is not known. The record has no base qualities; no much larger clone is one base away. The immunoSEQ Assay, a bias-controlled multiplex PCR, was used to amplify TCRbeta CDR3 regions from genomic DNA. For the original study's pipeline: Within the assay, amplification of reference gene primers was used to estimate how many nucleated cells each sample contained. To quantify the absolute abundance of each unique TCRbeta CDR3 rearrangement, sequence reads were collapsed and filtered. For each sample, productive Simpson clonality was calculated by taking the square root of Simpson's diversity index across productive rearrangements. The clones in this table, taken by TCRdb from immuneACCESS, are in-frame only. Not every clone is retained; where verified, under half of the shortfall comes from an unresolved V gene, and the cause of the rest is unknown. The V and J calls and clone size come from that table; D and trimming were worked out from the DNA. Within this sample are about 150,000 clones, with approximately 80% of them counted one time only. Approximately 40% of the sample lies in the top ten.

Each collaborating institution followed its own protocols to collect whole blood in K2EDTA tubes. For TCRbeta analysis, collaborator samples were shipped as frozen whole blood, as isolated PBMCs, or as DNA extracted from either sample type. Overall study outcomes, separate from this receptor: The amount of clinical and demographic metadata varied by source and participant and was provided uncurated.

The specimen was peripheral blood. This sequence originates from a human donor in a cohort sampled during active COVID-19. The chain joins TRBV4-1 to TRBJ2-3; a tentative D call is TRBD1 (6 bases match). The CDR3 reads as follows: CASSPARYRERTDTQYF. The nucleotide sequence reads TGCGCCAGCAGCCCAGCACGGTACAGGGAAAGGACAGATACGCAGTATTTT.